A selection of T cell receptor beta chains follows, all from one sample in a study of blood T cell repertoires in COVID-19. Some clones are missing from TCRdb's copy, which holds only in-frame ones; the method was immunoSEQ multiplex PCR. The repertoire holds 190,000 or so clones, 87% seen once, with just under 0.9% in the top ten. Source material: peripheral blood. These TCRs come from a young woman who had recovered from COVID-19. Each CDR3 is given with its conserved first and last residue. D genes are given only for firm matches. Clone sizes are given selectively: once, few, many, or a class where the clone is expanded.

j_call	d_call	v_call	clone_size	cdr3_aa	cdr3_nt
TRBJ2-1	-	TRBV18	-	CASSPSAGSNEQFF	TGTGCCAGCTCACCATCCGCGGGGAGCAATGAGCAGTTCTTC
TRBJ2-1	TRBD2	TRBV6-5	-	CASSYGREGRNEQFF	TGTGCCAGCAGTTACGGGCGGGAGGGCCGGAATGAGCAGTTCTTC
TRBJ2-7	TRBD2	TRBV5-5	-	CASSPGLADPYEQYF	TGTGCCAGCAGCCCCGGACTAGCGGATCCTTACGAGCAGTACTTC
TRBJ2-2	TRBD2	TRBV6-2/TRBV6-3	-	CASSPLLAGVNTGELFF	TGTGCCAGCAGTCCCCTCCTAGCGGGGGTGAACACCGGGGAGCTGTTTTTT
TRBJ1-4	TRBD1	TRBV5-1	-	CASSVQTGGGEKLFF	TGCGCCAGCAGCGTCCAGACAGGGGGTGGGGAAAAACTGTTTTTT
TRBJ1-5	TRBD1	TRBV12-3/TRBV12-4	-	CASSSGTGNSF	TGTGCCAGCAGTTCCGGGACAGGTAATTCTTTT
TRBJ2-3	TRBD1	TRBV29-1	-	CSVERGEGQGAPDTQYF	TGCAGCGTTGAACGAGGAGAGGGACAGGGTGCCCCCGATACGCAGTATTTT
TRBJ2-4	TRBD2	TRBV5-8	-	CASSSGGGDF	TGTGCCAGCAGCTCCGGGGGAGGGGACTTC
TRBJ2-7	TRBD2	TRBV9	-	CASSVSSSGGANEQYF	TGTGCCAGCAGCGTATCCTCTAGCGGGGGGGCCAACGAGCAGTACTTC
TRBJ1-2	-	TRBV10-3	once	CAISELQGPRYTF	TGTGCCATCAGTGAGTTACAGGGCCCCCGCTACACCTTC